These T cell receptor beta chains were read from a single sample in a study of spatial heterogeneity in lung cancer. TCRdb itself ran the 5' RACE reads through MiXCR, one entry per CDR3 protein. The sample records about 38,000 distinct CDR3 sequences, 6.5% to 9% being singletons. The sequencing here drew on PBMCs, taken at surgery. The source of these receptors is a male donor with early-stage non-small cell lung cancer. Both conserved end residues are part of each CDR3. The order of the fields is J gene, V gene, clone size, D gene, CDR3 length, CDR3 protein, CDR3 DNA. D genes are given only for firm matches. Size is stated for part of the rows, as once, few or many counts, or as a class when the clone is expanded.

TRBJ2-3 | TRBV7-3 | many | . | 12 | CASSPDTDTQYF | TGTGCCAGCAGCCCTGACACAGATACGCAGTATTTT
TRBJ1-6 | TRBV5-1 | many | . | 14 | CASSWDSGNSPLHF | TGCGCCAGCAGCTGGGATTCGGGGAATTCACCCCTCCACTTT
TRBJ1-1 | TRBV13 | few | . | 15 | CASSEGVRADTEAFF | TGTGCCAGCAGCGAGGGGGTCAGGGCGGACACTGAAGCTTTCTTT
TRBJ1-4 | TRBV20-1 | . | . | 13 | CSARVGAGEKLFF | TGCAGTGCTAGAGTTGGGGCCGGTGAAAAACTGTTTTTT
TRBJ1-4 | TRBV29-1 | few | TRBD1 | 13 | CSVTGQGYEKLFF | TGCAGCGTCACGGGACAGGGGTACGAAAAACTGTTTTTT
TRBJ1-1 | TRBV29-1 | many | . | 14 | CSAPQAGGNTEAFF | TGCAGCGCTCCTCAAGCGGGCGGGAACACTGAAGCTTTCTTT
TRBJ2-3 | TRBV28 | . | . | 12 | CASTFRTDTQYF | TGTGCCAGCACCTTCCGGACAGATACGCAGTATTTT
TRBJ2-1 | TRBV5-6 | . | . | 12 | CASSVRVNERFF | TGTGCCAGCAGCGTACGAGTCAATGAGCGGTTCTTC
TRBJ2-3 | TRBV7-6 | . | TRBD2 | 19 | CASSLVPGTSGVGGDTQYF | TGTGCCAGCAGCTTAGTCCCCGGGACTAGCGGGGTCGGAGGAGATACGCAGTATTTT
TRBJ2-1 | TRBV12-3/TRBV12-4 | many | . | 14 | CASRPWGRNNEQFF | TGTGCCAGCAGGCCCTGGGGACGGAACAATGAGCAGTTCTTC
TRBJ1-1 | TRBV6-2/TRBV6-3 | . | TRBD1 | 13 | CASSLTGGSEASF | TGTGCCAGCAGTTTGACAGGGGGTTCTGAAGCTTCCTTT
TRBJ1-5 | TRBV27 | many | . | 15 | CASSLKEGGNQPQHF | TGTGCCAGCAGTTTAAAGGAAGGGGGCAATCAGCCCCAGCATTTT
TRBJ2-1 | TRBV19 | few | TRBD1 | 16 | CASSLRGQSKNNEQFF | TGTGCCAGTAGTTTGAGGGGGCAGTCCAAAAACAATGAGCAGTTCTTC
TRBJ1-1 | TRBV20-1 | few | . | 14 | CSASYTGGNTEAFF | TGCAGTGCTAGTTACACAGGAGGGAACACTGAAGCTTTCTTT
TRBJ2-3 | TRBV5-1 | many | . | 13 | CASSFLLLDTQYF | TGCGCCAGCAGCTTTCTGTTATTAGATACGCAGTATTTT
TRBJ2-1 | TRBV5-1 | many | . | 15 | CASSLLGDFYNEQFF | TGCGCCAGCAGCTTGTTAGGAGACTTCTACAATGAGCAGTTCTTC
TRBJ1-2 | TRBV6-6 | . | TRBD1 | 14 | CASSLPGQPYGYTF | TGTGCCAGCAGCTTGCCGGGACAGCCCTATGGCTACACCTTC
TRBJ1-1 | TRBV25-1 | many | . | 15 | CASSEHEAGNSEAFF | TGTGCCAGCAGTGAACACGAAGCAGGGAATTCTGAAGCTTTCTTT
TRBJ1-1 | TRBV7-3 | many | . | 13 | CASSSTGRSEAFF | TGTGCCAGCAGCTCAACAGGGCGGTCTGAAGCTTTCTTT
TRBJ2-5 | TRBV7-2 | . | TRBD2 | 15 | CASSLQRGGQETQYF | TGTGCCAGCAGCTTGCAGCGGGGGGGACAAGAGACCCAGTACTTC
TRBJ1-5 | TRBV7-6 | many | . | 13 | CASSLNSNQPQHF | TGTGCCAGCAGCTTAAATAGCAATCAGCCCCAGCATTTT
TRBJ1-5 | TRBV20-1 | many | . | 14 | CSATIGVGGQPQHF | TGCAGTGCCACCATCGGGGTGGGTGGTCAGCCCCAGCATTTT
TRBJ2-1 | TRBV6-6 | . | . | 12 | CASSTYPNEQFF | TGTGCCAGCAGTACCTACCCCAACGAGCAGTTCTTC
TRBJ1-1 | TRBV7-2 | many | . | 13 | CASIPNLNTEAFF | TGTGCCAGCATCCCGAATCTGAACACTGAAGCTTTCTTT
TRBJ1-3 | TRBV7-8 | many | . | 14 | CASSPPSRGDTIYF | TGTGCCAGCAGCCCTCCGTCGAGGGGTGACACCATATATTTT
TRBJ2-1 | TRBV7-2 | many | TRBD2 | 16 | CASSTPAGGSYNEQFF | TGTGCCAGCAGCACTCCTGCGGGAGGTTCCTACAATGAGCAGTTCTTC
TRBJ2-2 | TRBV27 | many | TRBD1 | 16 | CASSFYRGLNTGELFF | TGTGCCAGCAGTTTTTACAGGGGGCTCAACACCGGGGAGCTGTTTTTT
TRBJ1-3 | TRBV4-1 | many | . | 15 | CASSQHGLTGNTIYF | TGCGCCAGCAGCCAACACGGACTGACTGGAAACACCATATATTTT
TRBJ2-1 | TRBV14 | many | TRBD1 | 15 | CASSPVDRAYNEQFF | TGTGCCAGCAGCCCCGTGGACAGGGCCTACAATGAGCAGTTCTTC